The clone carrying this T cell receptor beta chain turned up a few times. No antigen is known for it. This record belongs to a study of T cells after yellow fever vaccination. Deletions cut 4 bases from V and 2 bases from J, with 8 bases between. Germline V gene lookup returns CDR1 ENHRY and CDR2 SYGVKD. This CDR3 has 13 amino acids. Whole-study results and caveats: Boosting was followed by the reappearance of most primary-vaccination clones (roughly 95% CD4, about 89% CD8).

A single record per CDR3 protein comes from TCRdb applying MiXCR to the 5' RACE reads. The sample shows a few hundred thousand distinct CDR3 sequences, approximately 12% of them seen only once. Sequenced material: CD4+ T cells sorted from PBMCs, taken 15 days after the yellow fever booster vaccination. The sequence came from a man aged 18 to 29 who received the YFV17D yellow fever vaccine. The genes are TRBV10-3 and TRBJ2-5, with a tentative D call TRBD1 (6 bases). The CDR3: CAISGTEQETQYF. CDR3 DNA: TGTGCCATCAGTGGGACAGAACAAGAGACCCAGTACTTC.